This T cell receptor (beta chain) originates from a study of blood T cell repertoires in COVID-19. Study summary: Acute and convalescent COVID-19 samples came from the United States, Italy and Spain.

The CDR3 covers 17 residues. Germline CDR1 is SGHRS and CDR2 is YFSETQ. Losses at the gene ends were 0 bases for V and 3 bases for J; bases not matched to a gene: 6. As originally analysed: Estimation of nucleated cell counts relied on the amplification of reference gene primers. The method was immunoSEQ multiplex PCR; TCRdb's version includes in-frame clones alone and lacks a portion of them. D and trimming were read from the DNA, whereas the V and J calls and clone size are those reported in that table. The sample holds a few hundred thousand clones, 85% to 90% seen once. Sequenced input: PBMCs or T cells enriched from blood (not recorded which). The clonotype comes from a woman between 18 and 29 years old with acute COVID-19. This sequence joins TRBV5-1 and TRBJ2-1; TRBD2 agrees at 10 bases. CDR3 in DNA: TGCGCCAGCAGCTTGGCCAGCGGGAGGGCCTACTACAATGAGCAGTTCTTC. Translated, it gives CASSLASGRAYYNEQFF.